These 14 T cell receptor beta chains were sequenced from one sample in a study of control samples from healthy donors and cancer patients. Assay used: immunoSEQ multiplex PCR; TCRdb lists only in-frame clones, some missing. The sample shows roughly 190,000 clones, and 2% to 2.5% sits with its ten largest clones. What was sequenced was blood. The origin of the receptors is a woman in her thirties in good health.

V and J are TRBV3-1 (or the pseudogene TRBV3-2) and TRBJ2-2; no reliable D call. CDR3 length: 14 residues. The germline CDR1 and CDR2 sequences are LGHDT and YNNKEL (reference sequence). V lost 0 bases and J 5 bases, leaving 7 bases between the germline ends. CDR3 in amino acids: CASSQDTPTGELFF. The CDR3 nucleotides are TGTGCCAGCAGCCAAGATACACCGACCGGGGAGCTGTTTTTT.

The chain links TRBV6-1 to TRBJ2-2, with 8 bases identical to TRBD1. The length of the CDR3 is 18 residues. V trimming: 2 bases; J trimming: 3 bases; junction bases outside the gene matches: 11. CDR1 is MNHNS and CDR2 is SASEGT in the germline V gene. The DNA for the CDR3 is TGTGCCAGCAGTGAAATGTTAGCGGCAGGGGGCCACACCGGGGAGCTGTTTTTT. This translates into CASSEMLAAGGHTGELFF.

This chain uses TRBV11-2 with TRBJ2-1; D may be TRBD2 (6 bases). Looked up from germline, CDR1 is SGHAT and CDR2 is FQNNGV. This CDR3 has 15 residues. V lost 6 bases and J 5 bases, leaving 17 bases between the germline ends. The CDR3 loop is CASRRWGDENNEQFF. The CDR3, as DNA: TGTGCCAGCAGGAGGTGGGGGGACGAAAACAATGAGCAGTTCTTC.

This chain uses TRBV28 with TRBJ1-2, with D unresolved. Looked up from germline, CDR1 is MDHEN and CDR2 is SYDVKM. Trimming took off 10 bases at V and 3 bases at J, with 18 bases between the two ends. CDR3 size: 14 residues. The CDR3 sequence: CATSGPHGDYGYTF. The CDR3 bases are TGTGCCACTAGTGGACCCCATGGTGACTATGGCTACACCTTC.

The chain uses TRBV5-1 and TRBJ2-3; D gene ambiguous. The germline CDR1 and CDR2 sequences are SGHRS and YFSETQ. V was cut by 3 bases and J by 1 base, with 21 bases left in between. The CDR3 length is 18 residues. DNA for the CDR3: TGCGCCAGCAGCTCGGTAATACTACGAGCAACGGGCACAGATACGCAGTATTTT. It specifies CASSSVILRATGTDTQYF.

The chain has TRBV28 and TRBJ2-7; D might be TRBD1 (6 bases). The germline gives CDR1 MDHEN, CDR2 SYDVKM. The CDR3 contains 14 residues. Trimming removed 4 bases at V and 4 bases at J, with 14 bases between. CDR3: CASSSPGQYYEQYF. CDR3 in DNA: TGTGCCAGCAGTTCTCCGGGACAATATTACGAGCAGTACTTC.

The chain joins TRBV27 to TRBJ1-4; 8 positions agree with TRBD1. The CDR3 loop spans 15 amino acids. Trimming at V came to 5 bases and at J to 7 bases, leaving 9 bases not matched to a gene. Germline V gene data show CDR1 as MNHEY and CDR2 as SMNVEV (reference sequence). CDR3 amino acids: CASSGIRGRAEKLFF. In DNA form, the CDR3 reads TGTGCCAGCAGTGGGATCAGGGGGCGCGCTGAAAAACTGTTTTTT.

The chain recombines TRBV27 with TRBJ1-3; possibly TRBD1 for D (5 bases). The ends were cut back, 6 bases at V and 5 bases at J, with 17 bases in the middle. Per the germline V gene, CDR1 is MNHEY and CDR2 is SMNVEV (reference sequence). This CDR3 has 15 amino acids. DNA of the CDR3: TGTGCCAGCAGCCCCGGGGGGGAGCGGAGAAACACCATATATTTT. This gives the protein CASSPGGERRNTIYF.

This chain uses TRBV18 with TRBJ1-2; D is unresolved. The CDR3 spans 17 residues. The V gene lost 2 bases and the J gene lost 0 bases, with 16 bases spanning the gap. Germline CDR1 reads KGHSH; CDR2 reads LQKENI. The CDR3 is CASSPSLLREANYGYTF. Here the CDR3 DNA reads TGTGCCAGCTCACCATCGTTGCTGCGGGAAGCTAACTATGGCTACACCTTC. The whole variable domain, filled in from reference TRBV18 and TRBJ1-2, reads NAGVMQNPRHLVRRRGQEARLRCSPMKGHSHVYWYRQLPEEGLKFMVYLQKENIIDESGMPKERFSAEFPKEGPSILRIQQVVRGDSAAYFCASSPSLLREANYGYTFGSGTRLTVV.

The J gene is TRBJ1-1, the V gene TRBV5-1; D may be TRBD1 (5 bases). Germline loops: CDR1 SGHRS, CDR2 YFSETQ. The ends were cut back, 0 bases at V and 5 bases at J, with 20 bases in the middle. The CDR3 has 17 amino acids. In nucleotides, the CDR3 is TGCGCCAGCAGCTTGGCTCGAGGACATGAAGTGCGAACTGAAGCTTTCTTT. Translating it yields CASSLARGHEVRTEAFF. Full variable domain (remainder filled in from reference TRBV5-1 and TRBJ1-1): KAGVTQTPRYLIKTRGQQVTLSCSPISGHRSVSWYQQTPGQGLQFLFEYFSETQRNKGNFPGRFSGRQFSNSRSEMNVSTLELGDSALYLCASSLARGHEVRTEAFFGQGTRLTVV.

CDR3 region: CASSQAGGTEQYF. The CDR3 DNA reads as TGTGCCAGCAGCCAAGCGGGGGGAACCGAGCAGTACTTC. The chain has TRBV25-1 and TRBJ2-7; 9 nucleotides match TRBD2. From germline, CDR1 is MGHDK and CDR2 SYGVNS. Losses at the gene ends were 6 bases for V and 6 bases for J; bases not matched to a gene: 6. CDR3 length equals 13 residues.

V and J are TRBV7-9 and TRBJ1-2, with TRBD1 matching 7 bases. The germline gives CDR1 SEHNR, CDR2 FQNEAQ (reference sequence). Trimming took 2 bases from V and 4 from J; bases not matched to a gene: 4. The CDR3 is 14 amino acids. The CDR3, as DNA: TGTGCCAGCAGCTTACAGGGGGTTCGCTATGGCTACACCTTC. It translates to CASSLQGVRYGYTF.

The CDR3 region has the DNA TGTGCCAGCAGTTTATGGACTGAAGCAGCAGACACTGAAGCTTTCTTT. It translates to CASSLWTEAADTEAFF. The chain links TRBV28 to TRBJ1-1; D uncertain. The CDR3 is made up of 16 amino acids. Germline CDR1 MDHEN, CDR2 SYDVKM. The germline V and J ends were trimmed by 0 bases and 3 bases, with 14 bases remaining between them.

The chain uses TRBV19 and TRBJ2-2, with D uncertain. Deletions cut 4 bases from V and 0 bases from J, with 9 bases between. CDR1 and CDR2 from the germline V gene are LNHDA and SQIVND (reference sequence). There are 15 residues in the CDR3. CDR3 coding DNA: TGTGCCAGTAGTAAGGGCTATCCGAACACCGGGGAGCTGTTTTTT. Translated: CASSKGYPNTGELFF.